This T cell receptor (beta chain) was profiled in a study of Tregs in tolerant kidney transplant recipients. The repertoire was sequenced with immunoSEQ multiplex PCR; TCRdb's copy has only in-frame clones and lacks some. The repertoire includes 100,000 or so clones, more than 85% of them detected once, and 1.5% to 2% sits in the top ten. With respect to this clone: Its matching antigen is unknown.

J lost 0 bases, V lost 5 bases, and 3 bases had no gene match. The CDR3 consists of 15 residues. Germline V gene lookup returns CDR1 SGHTA and CDR2 FQGNSA. Related graft donors supplied nonmyeloablative bone marrow transplants, and mixed chimerism was transient. Unstimulated regulatory T cells (CD4+CD25+CD127-), CD4+CD25- non-regulatory cells, CD4 and CD8 cells were FACS-sorted from thawed PBMCs. Broader study findings: This study did not directly address biological reproducibility. Donor-specific Treg expansion exceeded global Treg expansion in tolerant patients, suggesting antigen drive. Changing PCR primers prevented nucleotide comparison between some patients' samples.

The chain links TRBV7-2 to TRBJ2-2; 7 bases are shared with TRBD1. The receptor's source is a human patient who received a combined kidney and bone marrow transplant. Some T cells could come from the graft donor. The source material was CD4+ T cells from blood (PBMCs), sampled 12 months after the transplant. The CDR3 loop reads CASSRGTANTGELFF. The CDR3 region has the DNA TGTGCCAGCAGCCGAGGGACAGCGAACACCGGGGAGCTGTTTTTT.